This T cell receptor (beta chain) was captured by sequencing in a study of blood T cell repertoires in COVID-19. CDR1 SGHRS and CDR2 YFSETQ come from the germline V gene. This CDR3 has 15 amino acids. The V and J ends lost 0 bases and 9 bases respectively, with 17 bases between them. Data came from immunoSEQ multiplex PCR; TCRdb stores just in-frame clones and leaves some out. There are roughly 380,000 clones in the sample; approximately 91% occur only once, and around 1.5% lies in the top ten. The chain is built from TRBV5-1 and TRBJ2-3; weak D call: TRBD1 (6 bases). Sample: peripheral blood. This receptor was obtained from a woman in her thirties or forties with COVID-19, enrolled during active disease. The chain's CDR3 is CASSLDRVAVRTQYF. CDR3 nucleotide sequence: TGCGCCAGCAGCTTGGACAGGGTGGCAGTTAGGACGCAGTATTTT.